A selection of T cell receptor beta chains follows, all from one sample in a study of T cell responses to AZD1222 COVID-19 vaccine. Clones were sequenced by immunoSEQ multiplex PCR, and TCRdb holds only the in-frame ones, with some missing. Found here are more than 90,000 clones, roughly 84% of them singletons; the top ten hold about 9.7%. Sequenced material: peripheral blood, taken on day 0 of AZD1222 vaccination. These receptor sequences come from an adult in good health. Each CDR3 is given without its conserved first and last residue. Part of the rows lack a size; the others show once, few, many or a class for expanded clones.

v_gene: TRBV21-1; abundance: .; CDR3aa: ASSTTWVDTEAF
v_gene: TRBV5-4; abundance: .; CDR3aa: ASIKPGQGYNEQF
v_gene: TRBV6-5; abundance: .; CDR3aa: ASRRTGPGQPQH
v_gene: TRBV10-2; abundance: .; CDR3aa: ASSEGKSGETQY
v_gene: TRBV7-2; abundance: .; CDR3aa: ASSLGRSNYGYT
v_gene: TRBV6-5; abundance: once; CDR3aa: ASSYSTGGVYEQY
v_gene: TRBV27; abundance: .; CDR3aa: ASSPLAGRSGANVLT
v_gene: TRBV28; abundance: .; CDR3aa: ASTDTNYGYT
v_gene: TRBV6-5; abundance: .; CDR3aa: ASSQDPRAGYT
v_gene: TRBV10-1; abundance: .; CDR3aa: ASKYGGLDNQPQH
v_gene: TRBV19; abundance: .; CDR3aa: ASSGEYEQY
v_gene: TRBV5-1; abundance: .; CDR3aa: ASSLVVAGAYNEQF
v_gene: TRBV3-1/TRBV3-2; abundance: once; CDR3aa: ASSQVGTSGSSEQF
v_gene: TRBV27; abundance: .; CDR3aa: ASSLSETGQPQH
v_gene: TRBV7-2; abundance: .; CDR3aa: ASSHGGLAGVGEQY
v_gene: TRBV6-5; abundance: few; CDR3aa: ASQGGGEQF
v_gene: TRBV27; abundance: few; CDR3aa: ASSSSGQSSYEQY
v_gene: TRBV28; abundance: .; CDR3aa: ASTPYNSPLH
v_gene: TRBV7-2; abundance: .; CDR3aa: ASSTYTNEKLF
v_gene: TRBV10-3; abundance: .; CDR3aa: AISERASGSMTDTQY
v_gene: TRBV12-3/TRBV12-4; abundance: .; CDR3aa: ASSLLAEETQY
v_gene: TRBV28; abundance: .; CDR3aa: ASVGGGKGNEQF
v_gene: TRBV6-5; abundance: .; CDR3aa: ASSYLSLNTEAF
v_gene: TRBV9; abundance: .; CDR3aa: ASSDRTAF
v_gene: TRBV7-2; abundance: .; CDR3aa: ASSEMTGGNYGYT
v_gene: TRBV7-2; abundance: .; CDR3aa: ASSGQGSTEAF
v_gene: TRBV2; abundance: once; CDR3aa: ASSEGQGHQPQH
v_gene: TRBV4-1; abundance: .; CDR3aa: ASSQDQQGGSYEQY
v_gene: TRBV2; abundance: .; CDR3aa: ASKKPGGNTGELF
v_gene: TRBV7-8; abundance: .; CDR3aa: ASRVGGPLYEQY
v_gene: TRBV28; abundance: .; CDR3aa: ASLPSRGAGNQPQH
v_gene: TRBV15; abundance: .; CDR3aa: ATSRDSRGSYEQY
v_gene: TRBV9; abundance: .; CDR3aa: ASSVTDNYGYT
v_gene: TRBV5-1; abundance: once; CDR3aa: ASSFRGSGTYEQY
v_gene: TRBV4-3; abundance: .; CDR3aa: ASSQETGVRSPLH
v_gene: TRBV5-1; abundance: .; CDR3aa: ASNLGNREGSYEQY